A selection of T cell receptor beta chains follows, all from one sample in a study of early T cells in non-severe SARS-CoV-2 infection. A single record per CDR3 protein comes from TCRdb applying MiXCR to the 5' RACE reads. The profile covers 65,000 to 90,000 distinct CDR3 sequences, with 9.5% to 15% appearing a single time and 4.5% taken by the ten largest. Source material: whole blood. The origin of the receptors is an adult who was a healthcare worker with PCR-confirmed SARS-CoV-2 infection or an uninfected control (not recorded which). Each CDR3 is given with its conserved first and last residue. D genes are given only for firm matches. Some rows mark clone size as missing; the rest say once, few, many or name a class of expanded clone.

size	V	D	J	DNA	CDR3
few	TRBV11-1	NA	TRBJ2-2	TGTGCCAGCAGTCACAGGGTGACCAACACCGGGGAGCTGTTTTTT	CASSHRVTNTGELFF
few	TRBV7-3	NA	TRBJ2-1	TGTGCCAGCAGCCCGGGATTCTACAATGAGCAGTTCTTC	CASSPGFYNEQFF
NA	TRBV20-1	TRBD2	TRBJ2-1	TGCAGTGCTAGAGATATCCTAGCGGGAGGGCCCACAAATGAGCAGTTCTTC	CSARDILAGGPTNEQFF
few	TRBV7-9	TRBD1	TRBJ2-3	TGTGCCAGCAGCTCCATGACAGGGGGACGCACAGATACGCAGTATTTT	CASSSMTGGRTDTQYF
NA	TRBV24-1	TRBD1	TRBJ2-4	TGTGCCACCAGTGCCAGGACAGGGATCGTCAAAAACATTCAGTACTTC	CATSARTGIVKNIQYF
NA	TRBV5-1	TRBD1	TRBJ1-6	TGCGCCAGCAAGCAGGGGACAGGGAGTTCACCCCTCCACTTT	CASKQGTGSSPLHF
many	TRBV5-1	NA	TRBJ1-4	TGCGCCAGCAGCGGGGGGACCTCTGCAACTAATGAAAAACTGTTTTTT	CASSGGTSATNEKLFF
few	TRBV30	NA	TRBJ1-6	TGTGCCTGGAGTGTAGCCGCAGGGGAGTGGTCACCCCTCCACTTT	CAWSVAAGEWSPLHF
few	TRBV24-1	NA	TRBJ2-1	TGTGCCACCAGTGACCGGACAGAGCAGTTCTTC	CATSDRTEQFF
many	TRBV11-2	TRBD2	TRBJ2-1	TGTGCCAGCAGCTTAGGGCTAGCGGGAGAGATAAGCTCCTACAATGAGCAGTTCTTC	CASSLGLAGEISSYNEQFF
many	TRBV11-2	TRBD1	TRBJ1-1	TGTGCCAGCGGACGGGGACAGGGGGGCACTGAAGCTTTCTTT	CASGRGQGGTEAFF
few	TRBV20-1	NA	TRBJ1-2	TGCAGTGCTATCGGGGGGCTTGGCTATGGCTACACCTTC	CSAIGGLGYGYTF
many	TRBV3-1	NA	TRBJ2-7	TGTGCCAGCAGCCAAGTGCCGCCCTACGAGCAGTACTTC	CASSQVPPYEQYF
many	TRBV18	NA	TRBJ1-1	TGTGCCAGCTCCCCAGGACAGAACACTGAAGCTTTCTTT	CASSPGQNTEAFF
NA	TRBV2	NA	TRBJ2-7	TGTGCCAGCAGGTTACAGCCCGCCAGCTCCTACGAGCAGTACTTC	CASRLQPASSYEQYF
many	TRBV6-6	TRBD1	TRBJ1-2	TGTGCCAGCAGACACCGACAGGGCGATGGCTACACCTTC	CASRHRQGDGYTF
few	TRBV4-2	NA	TRBJ1-5	TGTGCCAGCAGCCAAGATCGGCCAGGGGAACAGCCCCAGCATTTT	CASSQDRPGEQPQHF
many	TRBV2	NA	TRBJ1-4	TGTGCCAGCAAGATCGGACAGACCATTGAAAAACTGTTTTTT	CASKIGQTIEKLFF
NA	TRBV18	NA	TRBJ2-5	TGTGCCAGCTCACCGCCGTCCTACCAAGAGACCCAGTACTTC	CASSPPSYQETQYF
NA	TRBV18	NA	TRBJ2-5	TGTGCCAGCTCACCACCCATGCCCGAAGAGACCCAGTACTTC	CASSPPMPEETQYF
few	TRBV7-9	NA	TRBJ2-3	TGTGCCAGCAGCCTCAGACAGGGCACAGATACGCAGTATTTT	CASSLRQGTDTQYF
many	TRBV4-1	NA	TRBJ2-3	TGCGCCAGCAGCCAAAGGGGTGCGGATACGCAGTATTTT	CASSQRGADTQYF
few	TRBV7-9	NA	TRBJ2-3	TGTGCCAGCAGCGCCGGAAAGGGTGTGCCGCAGTATTTT	CASSAGKGVPQYF
NA	TRBV7-9	NA	TRBJ2-1	TGTGCCAGCAGCCGGGGGCAGGGCAACAATGAGCAGTTCTTC	CASSRGQGNNEQFF
few	TRBV6-2/TRBV6-3	NA	TRBJ1-2	TGTGCCAGCAGTTACTCGGAAGACCAGTACCTTAACTATGGCTACACCTTC	CASSYSEDQYLNYGYTF
few	TRBV2	NA	TRBJ1-2	TGTGCCAGCAGTGATTTAGGCATCGCTAACTATGGCTACACCTTC	CASSDLGIANYGYTF
NA	TRBV6-2/TRBV6-3	TRBD2	TRBJ2-2	TGTGCCAGCAGTTTCCGGCTAGCGGACCTTAACACCGGGGAGCTGTTTTTT	CASSFRLADLNTGELFF
many	TRBV25-1	NA	TRBJ1-1	TGTGCCAGCAGTGAATTCCCTCTTAGGGGACCCTCCACTGAAGCTTTCTTT	CASSEFPLRGPSTEAFF